A selection of T cell receptor beta chains follows, all from one sample in a study of breast tumors, draining lymph nodes, adjacent tissues. TCRdb reprocessed the multiplex PCR reads with MiXCR, giving one entry per CDR3 protein. The table includes about 180,000 distinct CDR3 sequences, around 35% detected once. The specimen was axillary lymph node tissue. These receptors all stem from a female donor with breast cancer. Some clones in this sample may be carry-over from other donors' samples. The CDR3 runs from the conserved cysteine through the conserved F or W. A D gene is named only where the DNA matches it firmly. Some rows have no size entry. The others give once, few or many, or a class for an expanded clone.

D gene,clone size,CDR3 length,V gene,J gene,CDR3 protein,CDR3 DNA
NA,NA,13,TRBV20-1,TRBJ2-5,CSARTRDSETQYF,TGCAGTGCTAGAACGAGGGATTCCGAGACCCAGTACTTC
NA,NA,14,TRBV28,TRBJ1-5,CASSWNRDNQPQHF,TGTGCCAGCAGTTGGAACAGGGACAATCAGCCCCAGCATTTT
NA,many,11,TRBV5-8,TRBJ2-3,CASSKADTQYF,TGTGCCAGCAGCAAGGCAGATACGCAGTATTTT
TRBD1,NA,14,TRBV7-9,TRBJ2-7,CASSFGTVSYEQYF,TGTGCCAGCAGCTTCGGGACAGTCTCCTACGAGCAGTACTTC
NA,NA,13,TRBV5-8,TRBJ2-5,CASRDRQRETQYF,TGTGCCAGCAGAGACCGACAGCGGGAGACCCAGTACTTC
TRBD2,many,18,TRBV20-1,TRBJ2-1,CSARDISRTSGRVNEQFF,TGCAGTGCTAGAGATATAAGTCGGACTAGCGGGAGGGTTAATGAGCAGTTCTTC
NA,many,13,TRBV24-1,TRBJ1-2,CATSSQAGYGYTF,TGTGCCACCAGTTCTCAAGCAGGCTATGGCTACACCTTC
NA,once,13,TRBV9,TRBJ2-7,CASSLGMSHEQYF,TGCGCCAGCAGCTTAGGCATGTCCCACGAGCAGTACTTC
TRBD1,many,14,TRBV25-1,TRBJ1-4,CASSRTGANEKLFF,TGTGCCAGCAGTCGGACAGGGGCTAATGAAAAACTGTTTTTT
TRBD1,NA,14,TRBV7-8,TRBJ2-7,CASSSPDRAAEQYF,TGTGCCAGCAGCAGCCCGGACAGGGCGGCCGAGCAGTACTTC
TRBD1,many,14,TRBV12-3/TRBV12-4,TRBJ2-7,CASSFGTASYEQYF,TGTGCCAGCAGTTTCGGGACAGCCTCCTACGAGCAGTACTTC
NA,NA,14,TRBV20-1,TRBJ2-1,CSDTVQGSYNGQSF,TGCAGTGACACGGTCCAGGGCTCCTACAATGGGCAGTCCTTC
NA,NA,8,TRBV14,TRBJ2-7,CASSQGYF,TGTGCCAGCAGCCAAGGGTACTTC
NA,NA,14,TRBV19,TRBJ2-5,CASSITGQQETQYF,TGTGCCAGTAGTATAACCGGACAACAAGAGACCCAGTACTTC
TRBD1,NA,14,TRBV9,TRBJ2-1,CASSGRGQFGEQFF,TGTGCCAGCAGCGGAAGGGGACAGTTTGGCGAGCAGTTCTTC
NA,many,10,TRBV7-2,TRBJ2-1,CASSVNEQFF,TGTGCCAGCAGCGTCAATGAGCAGTTCTTC
NA,NA,12,TRBV7-2,TRBJ2-2,CASSSGPTELFF,TGTGCCAGCAGCTCGGGCCCAACGGAGCTGTTTTTT
NA,many,13,TRBV28,TRBJ1-2,CASSRGRAGGYTF,TGTGCCAGCAGCCGCGGTCGGGCAGGGGGCTACACCTTC
NA,many,14,TRBV15,TRBJ1-5,CATSRVGRDQPQHF,TGTGCCACCAGCAGAGTAGGCAGGGATCAGCCCCAGCATTTT
NA,many,17,TRBV28,TRBJ2-7,CASRPTGLILPRYEQYF,TGTGCCAGCAGACCTACAGGGTTAATCTTACCTCGCTACGAGCAGTACTTC
TRBD1,once,16,TRBV24-1,TRBJ2-1,CATRDARQGLGNEQFF,TGTGCCACCAGAGATGCCCGACAGGGGCTCGGGAATGAGCAGTTCTTC
TRBD1,many,14,TRBV6-5,TRBJ2-7,CASRGGTGGHEQYF,TGTGCCAGCAGGGGGGGGACAGGGGGCCACGAGCAGTACTTC